Described below is a single T cell receptor (beta chain) sequence and its context. Its antigen is unknown. This CDR3 comprises 14 residues. This entry is derived from a study of cytomegalovirus exposure and HLA in healthy donors. In the PCR, 60 Vbeta and 13 Jbeta primers were used. The table came from immunoSEQ multiplex PCR; TCRdb's copy has only in-frame clones and leaves some out. This table holds around 76,000 clones, about 70% found once. Though nominally healthy at sampling, donors likely had unrecorded immune exposures. Whole-study results and caveats: A later analysis revealed that TCR association rates differed between HLA loci, peaking at DRB1 and bottoming out at HLA-C. In an earlier analysis, productive rearrangement rates for most beta V segments clustered near 87% or 30%. A later analysis appeared to link common viral pathogens to several of the most significant clusters.

The specimen sequenced was PBMCs. The chain has TRBV21-1 and TRBJ1-5; the D call TRBD1 from the table was never checked on the DNA. TRBV21-1 constitutes a pseudogene. This clonotype was obtained from a man aged 35 to 55 in good health and CMV-seropositive. The CDR3: CARIEGDTNQPQHF. CDR3 nucleotides: TGTGCCAGGATAGAGGGGGACACCAATCAGCCCCAGCATTTT.